These T cell receptor beta chains were read from a single sample in a study of T cell repertoires in cytomegalovirus infection. TCRdb itself ran the reads through MiXCR, one entry per CDR3 protein. There are 450,000 to 550,000 distinct CDR3 sequences in the sample; approximately 15% occur only once, and under 30% lies in the top ten. Source material: CD8+ T cells from PBMCs. These TCRs come from a human donor in good health (CMV status not recorded). Some clones in this sample may be carry-over from other donors' samples. Both conserved end residues are part of each CDR3. The order of the fields is D gene, J gene, V gene, clone size, CDR3 protein, CDR3 DNA. A D gene is named only where the DNA matches it firmly. Rows give clone size only sometimes, using once, few, many, or a class for an expanded clone.

D gene: -; J gene: TRBJ1-1; V gene: TRBV20-1; clone size: few; CDR3 protein: CSAREMAQMNTEAFF; CDR3 DNA: TGCAGTGCTAGAGAAATGGCACAGATGAACACTGAAGCTTTCTTT
D gene: -; J gene: TRBJ1-5; V gene: TRBV7-2; clone size: many; CDR3 protein: CASSLDQTRTSNQPQHF; CDR3 DNA: TGTGCCAGCAGCTTAGATCAGACCCGAACAAGCAATCAGCCCCAGCATTTT
D gene: TRBD2; J gene: TRBJ2-1; V gene: TRBV24-1; clone size: few; CDR3 protein: CATSDSPFATSGDGPGGEQFF; CDR3 DNA: TGTGCCACCAGTGACTCCCCTTTCGCGACTAGCGGAGATGGTCCCGGTGGTGAGCAGTTCTTC
D gene: -; J gene: TRBJ1-1; V gene: TRBV19; clone size: many; CDR3 protein: CASSLGQPNTEAFF; CDR3 DNA: TGTGCCAGTAGTTTAGGACAGCCGAACACTGAAGCTTTCTTT
D gene: -; J gene: TRBJ1-1; V gene: TRBV29-1; clone size: -; CDR3 protein: CSVGAGDF; CDR3 DNA: TGCAGCGTTGGGGCGGGGGACTTT
D gene: -; J gene: TRBJ1-1; V gene: TRBV2; clone size: -; CDR3 protein: CATQWRTEAFF; CDR3 DNA: TGTGCCACGCAGTGGCGCACTGAAGCTTTCTTT
D gene: -; J gene: TRBJ2-1; V gene: TRBV2; clone size: few; CDR3 protein: CASSELRRRNEQFF; CDR3 DNA: TGTGCCAGCAGTGAACTCCGACGGAGGAATGAGCAGTTCTTC
D gene: -; J gene: TRBJ2-1; V gene: TRBV28; clone size: many; CDR3 protein: CASSFTEIALFPYNEQFF; CDR3 DNA: TGTGCCAGCAGTTTTACCGAAATAGCCCTTTTCCCCTACAATGAGCAGTTCTTC
D gene: -; J gene: TRBJ1-1; V gene: TRBV27; clone size: many; CDR3 protein: CASTGGGARAEAFF; CDR3 DNA: TGTGCCAGCACGGGCGGAGGGGCTCGCGCTGAAGCTTTCTTT
D gene: -; J gene: TRBJ1-6; V gene: TRBV27; clone size: few; CDR3 protein: CASSFLMKGSPLHF; CDR3 DNA: TGTGCCAGCAGTTTCCTTATGAAGGGTTCACCCCTCCACTTT
D gene: TRBD1; J gene: TRBJ1-2; V gene: TRBV12-3/TRBV12-4; clone size: many; CDR3 protein: CASKGGTLGQGTDGYGYTF; CDR3 DNA: TGTGCCAGCAAAGGGGGAACTCTGGGACAGGGGACGGATGGCTATGGCTACACCTTC
D gene: -; J gene: TRBJ2-5; V gene: TRBV6-1; clone size: -; CDR3 protein: CASSPLEWGTQETQYF; CDR3 DNA: TGTGCCAGCAGCCCCCTCGAGTGGGGGACCCAAGAGACCCAGTACTTC
D gene: TRBD2; J gene: TRBJ2-3; V gene: TRBV10-3; clone size: -; CDR3 protein: CAISESLAGGIDTQYF; CDR3 DNA: TGTGCCATCAGTGAGTCACTAGCGGGAGGGATAGATACGCAGTATTTT
D gene: -; J gene: TRBJ2-1; V gene: TRBV29-1; clone size: few; CDR3 protein: CSVRDTPYNEQFF; CDR3 DNA: TGCAGCGTCCGGGACACTCCCTACAATGAGCAGTTCTTC
D gene: TRBD2; J gene: TRBJ2-5; V gene: TRBV6-1; clone size: many; CDR3 protein: CASSGTAGGAETQYF; CDR3 DNA: TGTGCCAGCAGTGGGACCGCGGGAGGGGCAGAGACCCAGTACTTC
D gene: -; J gene: TRBJ1-1; V gene: TRBV9; clone size: -; CDR3 protein: CVSSLGDPGTEAFF; CDR3 DNA: TGTGTCAGCAGCCTTGGGGACCCGGGGACTGAAGCTTTCTTT
D gene: TRBD1; J gene: TRBJ1-1; V gene: TRBV20-1; clone size: -; CDR3 protein: CSARGGTGAIEAFF; CDR3 DNA: TGCAGTGCTAGGGGTGGGACAGGGGCTATTGAAGCTTTCTTT
D gene: -; J gene: TRBJ1-5; V gene: TRBV7-9; clone size: few; CDR3 protein: CASSLDKRPQHF; CDR3 DNA: TGTGCCAGCAGCTTAGATAAACGGCCCCAGCATTTT
D gene: TRBD1; J gene: TRBJ2-7; V gene: TRBV6-1; clone size: -; CDR3 protein: CASRGTGVAYEQYF; CDR3 DNA: TGTGCCAGCAGAGGGACAGGGGTGGCCTACGAGCAGTACTTC
D gene: TRBD1; J gene: TRBJ2-3; V gene: TRBV2; clone size: many; CDR3 protein: CASTVWDRGTDTQYF; CDR3 DNA: TGTGCCAGCACCGTTTGGGACAGGGGAACAGATACGCAGTATTTT
D gene: TRBD1; J gene: TRBJ2-3; V gene: TRBV7-9; clone size: many; CDR3 protein: CASSPTTGSVTDTQYF; CDR3 DNA: TGTGCCAGCAGCCCTACGACAGGGTCCGTCACAGATACGCAGTATTTT
D gene: -; J gene: TRBJ2-3; V gene: TRBV7-9; clone size: many; CDR3 protein: CASSFIGGRTDTQYF; CDR3 DNA: TGTGCCAGCAGCTTCATCGGGGGGCGTACAGATACGCAGTATTTT
D gene: TRBD1; J gene: TRBJ1-1; V gene: TRBV10-1; clone size: -; CDR3 protein: CASSERTGGGWMNTEAFF; CDR3 DNA: TGCGCCAGCAGTGAGAGGACAGGGGGCGGTTGGATGAACACTGAAGCTTTCTTT
D gene: -; J gene: TRBJ1-1; V gene: TRBV27; clone size: -; CDR3 protein: CASSLYRTTEAFF; CDR3 DNA: TGTGCCAGCAGTTTATATCGGACCACTGAAGCTTTCTTT
D gene: -; J gene: TRBJ2-5; V gene: TRBV6-5; clone size: many; CDR3 protein: CASSYSQGGTLEETQYF; CDR3 DNA: TGTGCCAGCAGTTACTCGCAGGGGGGTACGTTGGAAGAGACCCAGTACTTC
D gene: -; J gene: TRBJ1-4; V gene: TRBV27; clone size: few; CDR3 protein: CASSLRPGVEKLFF; CDR3 DNA: TGTGCCAGCAGTTTAAGGCCAGGGGTTGAAAAACTGTTTTTT
D gene: -; J gene: TRBJ2-1; V gene: TRBV12-3/TRBV12-4; clone size: many; CDR3 protein: CASSFRGRNEQFF; CDR3 DNA: TGTGCCAGCAGTTTCAGGGGACGCAATGAGCAGTTCTTC
D gene: -; J gene: TRBJ2-1; V gene: TRBV3-1; clone size: few; CDR3 protein: CASSQGSALTSYNEQFF; CDR3 DNA: TGTGCCAGCAGCCAAGGATCGGCCCTTACATCCTACAATGAGCAGTTCTTC
D gene: -; J gene: TRBJ2-3; V gene: TRBV6-6; clone size: -; CDR3 protein: CAIPEAPRGGGATGSTDTQYF; CDR3 DNA: TGTGCCATCCCGGAGGCTCCCAGGGGTGGGGGGGCTACAGGAAGCACAGATACGCAGTATTTT
D gene: TRBD1; J gene: TRBJ1-2; V gene: TRBV10-2; clone size: few; CDR3 protein: CASSDRRQGGNYGYTF; CDR3 DNA: TGCGCCAGCAGTGACCGAAGACAGGGGGGTAACTATGGCTACACCTTC
D gene: -; J gene: TRBJ2-1; V gene: TRBV29-1; clone size: many; CDR3 protein: CSVEEANGFGQFF; CDR3 DNA: TGCAGCGTTGAAGAGGCTAACGGCTTTGGGCAGTTCTTC
D gene: -; J gene: TRBJ2-1; V gene: TRBV4-1; clone size: few; CDR3 protein: CASSQDGTSSNEQFF; CDR3 DNA: TGCGCCAGCAGCCAAGATGGGACATCAAGCAATGAGCAGTTCTTC
D gene: -; J gene: TRBJ2-3; V gene: TRBV2; clone size: -; CDR3 protein: CASSTPRTASTDTQYF; CDR3 DNA: TGTGCCAGCAGCACCCCCCGGACAGCTAGCACAGATACGCAGTATTTT
D gene: -; J gene: TRBJ1-1; V gene: TRBV12-5; clone size: many; CDR3 protein: CASGPQGRTEAFF; CDR3 DNA: TGTGCTAGTGGTCCTCAGGGGCGAACTGAAGCTTTCTTT
D gene: -; J gene: TRBJ1-1; V gene: TRBV6-6; clone size: few; CDR3 protein: CASRLSPNTEAFF; CDR3 DNA: TGTGCCAGCAGGCTCTCACCGAACACTGAAGCTTTCTTT
D gene: TRBD1; J gene: TRBJ1-1; V gene: TRBV10-3; clone size: -; CDR3 protein: CAITSTGGTTEAFF; CDR3 DNA: TGTGCCATCACCAGTACAGGGGGCACCACTGAAGCTTTCTTT
D gene: -; J gene: TRBJ2-7; V gene: TRBV24-1; clone size: few; CDR3 protein: CATSDPGTPYEQYF; CDR3 DNA: TGTGCCACCAGTGACCCAGGGACTCCCTACGAGCAGTACTTC
D gene: TRBD1; J gene: TRBJ1-1; V gene: TRBV10-3; clone size: once; CDR3 protein: CAISDQGAGGFSEAFF; CDR3 DNA: TGTGCCATCAGTGACCAGGGGGCGGGAGGGTTTTCTGAAGCTTTCTTT
D gene: -; J gene: TRBJ2-1; V gene: TRBV27; clone size: few; CDR3 protein: CASSLLDEQFF; CDR3 DNA: TGTGCCAGCAGTTTATTGGATGAGCAGTTCTTC
D gene: -; J gene: TRBJ2-3; V gene: TRBV12-3/TRBV12-4; clone size: many; CDR3 protein: CATSEGGDTQYF; CDR3 DNA: TGTGCCACCAGCGAGGGGGGGGATACGCAGTATTTT
D gene: TRBD2; J gene: TRBJ2-1; V gene: TRBV4-2; clone size: few; CDR3 protein: CASSQGGPGTRGNEQFF; CDR3 DNA: TGTGCCAGCAGCCAAGGCGGCCCCGGGACTAGGGGTAATGAGCAGTTCTTC
D gene: -; J gene: TRBJ2-7; V gene: TRBV12-3/TRBV12-4; clone size: -; CDR3 protein: CASSTDRAIYEQYF; CDR3 DNA: TGTGCCAGCAGTACAGACAGAGCTATCTACGAGCAGTACTTC
D gene: TRBD2; J gene: TRBJ2-4; V gene: TRBV4-1; clone size: few; CDR3 protein: CASSQGGGLAVAKNIQYF; CDR3 DNA: TGCGCCAGCAGCCAAGGGGGTGGACTAGCGGTAGCCAAAAACATTCAGTACTTC
D gene: TRBD1; J gene: TRBJ1-4; V gene: TRBV7-6; clone size: -; CDR3 protein: CASSPQGPLGEKLFF; CDR3 DNA: TGTGCCAGCAGCCCACAGGGGCCCCTCGGAGAAAAACTGTTTTTT
D gene: -; J gene: TRBJ1-1; V gene: TRBV6-5; clone size: -; CDR3 protein: CASSYLEETEAFF; CDR3 DNA: TGTGCCAGCAGTTACCTCGAGGAGACTGAAGCTTTCTTT
D gene: -; J gene: TRBJ2-2; V gene: TRBV7-3; clone size: many; CDR3 protein: CASSPSGTNTGELFF; CDR3 DNA: TGTGCCAGCAGCCCGTCCGGGACGAACACCGGGGAGCTGTTTTTT
D gene: -; J gene: TRBJ1-1; V gene: TRBV9; clone size: many; CDR3 protein: CASSVDYRGSDTEAFF; CDR3 DNA: TGTGCCAGCAGCGTAGACTATAGGGGTTCGGACACTGAAGCTTTCTTT
D gene: TRBD1; J gene: TRBJ1-1; V gene: TRBV12-3/TRBV12-4; clone size: many; CDR3 protein: CASSSREGDRTSWGAFF; CDR3 DNA: TGTGCCAGCAGTTCTAGGGAAGGGGACAGGACTTCTTGGGGAGCTTTCTTT
D gene: TRBD1; J gene: TRBJ1-1; V gene: TRBV27; clone size: many; CDR3 protein: CASGQGAYTEAFF; CDR3 DNA: TGTGCCAGCGGACAGGGGGCGTACACTGAAGCTTTCTTT
D gene: -; J gene: TRBJ1-2; V gene: TRBV19; clone size: many; CDR3 protein: CASSIPQGDNYGYTF; CDR3 DNA: TGTGCCAGTAGTATACCGCAAGGGGACAACTATGGCTACACCTTC
D gene: -; J gene: TRBJ2-3; V gene: TRBV7-6; clone size: many; CDR3 protein: CASSLGESGTDTQYF; CDR3 DNA: TGTGCCAGCAGCTTAGGAGAGAGTGGCACAGATACGCAGTATTTT
D gene: -; J gene: TRBJ1-5; V gene: TRBV6-5; clone size: few; CDR3 protein: CASSLGSGSNQPQHF; CDR3 DNA: TGTGCCAGCAGTCTGGGGAGTGGGAGCAATCAGCCCCAGCATTTT
D gene: -; J gene: TRBJ2-1; V gene: TRBV4-2; clone size: many; CDR3 protein: CASSQYNNEQFF; CDR3 DNA: TGTGCCAGCAGCCAATACAACAATGAGCAGTTCTTC